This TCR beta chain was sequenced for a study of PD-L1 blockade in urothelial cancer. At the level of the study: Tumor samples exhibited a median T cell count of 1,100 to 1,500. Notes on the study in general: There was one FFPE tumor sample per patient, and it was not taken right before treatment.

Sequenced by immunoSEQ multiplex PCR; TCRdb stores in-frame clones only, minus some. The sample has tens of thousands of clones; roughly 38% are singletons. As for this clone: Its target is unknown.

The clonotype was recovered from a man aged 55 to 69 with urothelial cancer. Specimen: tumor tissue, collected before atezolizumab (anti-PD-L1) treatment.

In DNA form, the CDR3 reads TGTGCCAGTAGCGGTACCGGGACAGGGTACGGCTACACCTTC. This sequence encodes CASSGTGTGYGYTF. This chain links TRBV19 with TRBJ1-2; TRBD1 aligns across 9 bases. With 6 bases clipped from V and 8 bases from J, the junction kept 10 bases outside the gene matches. The CDR3 consists of 14 residues. Germline V CDR1 and CDR2: LNHDA, SQIVND (reference sequence).